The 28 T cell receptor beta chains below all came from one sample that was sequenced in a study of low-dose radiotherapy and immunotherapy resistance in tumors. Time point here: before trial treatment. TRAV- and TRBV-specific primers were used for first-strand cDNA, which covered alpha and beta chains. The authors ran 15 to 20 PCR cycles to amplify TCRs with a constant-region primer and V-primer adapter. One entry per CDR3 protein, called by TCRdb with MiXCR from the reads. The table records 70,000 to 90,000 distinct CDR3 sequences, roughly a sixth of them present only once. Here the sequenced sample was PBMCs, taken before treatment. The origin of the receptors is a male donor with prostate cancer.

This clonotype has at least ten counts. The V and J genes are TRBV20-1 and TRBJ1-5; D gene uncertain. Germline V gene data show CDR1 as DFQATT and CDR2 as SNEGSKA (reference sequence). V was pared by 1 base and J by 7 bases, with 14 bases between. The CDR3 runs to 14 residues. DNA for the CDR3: TGCAGTGCTAGAGGGGTGAACAGTCGCCAGCCCCAGCATTTT. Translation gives CSARGVNSRQPQHF.

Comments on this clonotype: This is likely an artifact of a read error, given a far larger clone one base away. The CDR3: CASSAPSAYNEQYF. The CDR3 nucleotides read TGTGCCAGCAGCGCGCCTAGCGCCTACAATGAGCAGTACTTC. This chain connects TRBV9 to TRBJ2-7; D might be TRBD2 (6 bases). The germline CDR1 and CDR2 sequences are SGDLS and YYNGEE. Trimming cost V 3 bases and J 7 bases, with 17 bases left between them. This CDR3 spans 14 amino acids.

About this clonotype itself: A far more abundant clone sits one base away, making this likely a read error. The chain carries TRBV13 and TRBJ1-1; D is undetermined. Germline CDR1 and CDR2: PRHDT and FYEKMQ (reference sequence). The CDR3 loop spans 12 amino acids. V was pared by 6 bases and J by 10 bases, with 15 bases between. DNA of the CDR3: TGTGCCAGCAGTCCCCAAAGAGAGGGAGCTTTCTTT. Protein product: CASSPQREGAFF.

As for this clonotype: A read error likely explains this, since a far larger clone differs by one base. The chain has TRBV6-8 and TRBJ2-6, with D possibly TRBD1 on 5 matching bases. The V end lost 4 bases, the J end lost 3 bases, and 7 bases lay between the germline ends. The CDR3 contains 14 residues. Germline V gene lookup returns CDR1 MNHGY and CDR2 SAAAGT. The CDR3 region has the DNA TGTGCCAGCAGTTTAGGGGTTGGGGCCAACGTCCTGACTTTC. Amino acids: CASSLGVGANVLTF.

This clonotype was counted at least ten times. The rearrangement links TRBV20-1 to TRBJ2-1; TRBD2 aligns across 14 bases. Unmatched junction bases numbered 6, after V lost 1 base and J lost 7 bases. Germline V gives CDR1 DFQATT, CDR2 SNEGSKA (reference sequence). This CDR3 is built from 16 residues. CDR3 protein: CSARGLAGGRQNEQFF. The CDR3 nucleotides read TGCAGTGCTAGAGGACTAGCGGGGGGGCGTCAGAATGAGCAGTTCTTC.

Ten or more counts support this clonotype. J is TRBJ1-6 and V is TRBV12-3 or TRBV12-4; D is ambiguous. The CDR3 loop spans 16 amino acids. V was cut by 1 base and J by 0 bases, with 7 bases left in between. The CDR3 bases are TGTGCCAGCAGTTTAGGCCGCGCCTCCTATAATTCACCCCTCCACTTT. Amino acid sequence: CASSLGRASYNSPLHF.

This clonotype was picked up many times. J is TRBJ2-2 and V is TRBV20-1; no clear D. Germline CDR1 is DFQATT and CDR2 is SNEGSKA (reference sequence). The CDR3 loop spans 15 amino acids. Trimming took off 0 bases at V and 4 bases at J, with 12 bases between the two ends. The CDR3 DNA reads TGCAGTGCTAGAGATCGGGCCCTCGCCACCGGGGAGCTGTTTTTT. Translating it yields CSARDRALATGELFF.

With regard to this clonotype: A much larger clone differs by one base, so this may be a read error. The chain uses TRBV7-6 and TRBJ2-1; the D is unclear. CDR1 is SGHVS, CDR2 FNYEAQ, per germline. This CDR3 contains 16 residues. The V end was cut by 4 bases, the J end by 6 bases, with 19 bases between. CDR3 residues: CASSSPFGRRFNEQFF. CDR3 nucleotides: TGTGCCAGCAGCTCCCCGTTTGGCAGGCGATTCAATGAGCAGTTCTTC.

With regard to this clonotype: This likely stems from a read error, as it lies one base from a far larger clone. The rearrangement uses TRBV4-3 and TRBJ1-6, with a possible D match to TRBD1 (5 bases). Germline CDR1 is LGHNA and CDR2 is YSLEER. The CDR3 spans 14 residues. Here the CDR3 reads CASGQGDLYSPLHF. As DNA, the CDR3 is TGCGCCAGCGGCCAAGGGGACCTATATTCACCCCTCCACTTT.

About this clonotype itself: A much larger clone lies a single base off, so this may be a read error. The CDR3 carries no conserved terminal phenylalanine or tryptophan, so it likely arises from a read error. CDR3 sequence (DNA): TGCGCCAGCAGCCACCCAGGTAGCACAGATACGCAGTATTCT. Translated, it gives CASSHPGSTDTQYS. V gene TRBV4-1 combines with J gene TRBJ2-3; no definite D call. Trimming stripped 3 bases from V and 0 bases from J, with 7 bases between. This CDR3 is 14 amino acids long. Per germline, CDR1 MGHRA and CDR2 YSYEKL.

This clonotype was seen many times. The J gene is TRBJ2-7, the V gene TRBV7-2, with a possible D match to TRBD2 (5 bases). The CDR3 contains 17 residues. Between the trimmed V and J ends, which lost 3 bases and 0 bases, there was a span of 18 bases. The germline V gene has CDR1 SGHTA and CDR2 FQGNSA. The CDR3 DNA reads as TGTGCCAGCAGCTTTTCAGTGAGGCGGGCCCCCTCCTACGAGCAGTACTTC. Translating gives CASSFSVRRAPSYEQYF. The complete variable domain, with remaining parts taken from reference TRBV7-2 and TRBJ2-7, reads GAGVSQSPSNKVTEKGKDVELRCDPISGHTALYWYRQSLGQGLEFLIYFQGNSAPDKSGLPSDRFSAERTGGSVSTLTIQRTQQEDSAVYLCASSFSVRRAPSYEQYFGPGTRLTVT.

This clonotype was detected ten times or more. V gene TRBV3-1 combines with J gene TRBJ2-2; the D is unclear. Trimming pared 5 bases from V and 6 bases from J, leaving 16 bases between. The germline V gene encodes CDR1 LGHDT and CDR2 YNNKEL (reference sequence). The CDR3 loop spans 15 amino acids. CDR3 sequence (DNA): TGTGCCAGCAGCTCCCACTCGCAGGTCTCCGGGGAGCTGTTTTTT. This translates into CASSSHSQVSGELFF.

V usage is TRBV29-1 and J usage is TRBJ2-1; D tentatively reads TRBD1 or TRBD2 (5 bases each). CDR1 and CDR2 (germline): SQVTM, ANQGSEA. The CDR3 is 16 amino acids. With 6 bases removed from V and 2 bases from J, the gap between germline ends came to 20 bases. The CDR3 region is CSVGRRDVRTYNEQFF. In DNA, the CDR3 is TGCAGCGTCGGACGCCGGGACGTGAGGACCTACAATGAGCAGTTCTTC.

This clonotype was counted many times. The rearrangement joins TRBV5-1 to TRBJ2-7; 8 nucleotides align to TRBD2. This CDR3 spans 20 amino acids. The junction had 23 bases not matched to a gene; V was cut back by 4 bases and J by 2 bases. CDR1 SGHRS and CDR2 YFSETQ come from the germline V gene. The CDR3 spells CASSPSPGGPKKTGAYEQYF. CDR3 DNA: TGCGCCAGCAGCCCAAGCCCGGGGGGGCCGAAGAAAACCGGAGCCTACGAGCAGTACTTC. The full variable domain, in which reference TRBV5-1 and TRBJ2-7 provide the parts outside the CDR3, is KAGVTQTPRYLIKTRGQQVTLSCSPISGHRSVSWYQQTPGQGLQFLFEYFSETQRNKGNFPGRFSGRQFSNSRSEMNVSTLELGDSALYLCASSPSPGGPKKTGAYEQYFGPGTRLTVT.

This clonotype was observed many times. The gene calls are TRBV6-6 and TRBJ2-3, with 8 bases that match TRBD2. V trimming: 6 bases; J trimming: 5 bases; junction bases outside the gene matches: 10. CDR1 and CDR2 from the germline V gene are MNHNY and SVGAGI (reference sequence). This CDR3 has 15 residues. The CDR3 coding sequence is TGTGCCAGCAGGATACCGGGACTAGGGCAAGATACGCAGTATTTT. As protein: CASRIPGLGQDTQYF.

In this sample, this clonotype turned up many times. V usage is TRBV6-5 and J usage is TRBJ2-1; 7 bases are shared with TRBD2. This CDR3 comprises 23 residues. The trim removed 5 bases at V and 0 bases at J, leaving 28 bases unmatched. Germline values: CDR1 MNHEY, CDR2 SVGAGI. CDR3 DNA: TGTGCCAGCAGTACGCCCCGCACAAAGACACCCCAGTTCACGGGGGGCTCCTACAATGAGCAGTTCTTC. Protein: CASSTPRTKTPQFTGGSYNEQFF.

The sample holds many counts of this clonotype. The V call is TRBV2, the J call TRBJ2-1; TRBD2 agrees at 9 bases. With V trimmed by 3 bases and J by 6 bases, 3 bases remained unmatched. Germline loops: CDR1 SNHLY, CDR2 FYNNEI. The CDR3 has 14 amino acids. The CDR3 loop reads CASSDWRGGNEQFF. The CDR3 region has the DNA TGTGCCAGCAGTGACTGGCGGGGGGGCAATGAGCAGTTCTTC.

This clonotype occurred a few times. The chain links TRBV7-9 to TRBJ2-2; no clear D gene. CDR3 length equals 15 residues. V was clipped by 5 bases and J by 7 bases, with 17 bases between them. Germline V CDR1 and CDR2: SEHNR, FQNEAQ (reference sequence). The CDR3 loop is CASSPVENWSGELFF. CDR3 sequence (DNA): TGTGCCAGCAGCCCCGTGGAAAACTGGAGCGGGGAGCTGTTTTTT.

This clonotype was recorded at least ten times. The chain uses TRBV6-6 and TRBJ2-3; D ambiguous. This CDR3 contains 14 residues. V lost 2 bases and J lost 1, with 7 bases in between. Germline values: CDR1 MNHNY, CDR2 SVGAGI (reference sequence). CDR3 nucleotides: TGTGCCAGCAGTTACACCGGCCGCACAGATACGCAGTATTTT. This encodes CASSYTGRTDTQYF.

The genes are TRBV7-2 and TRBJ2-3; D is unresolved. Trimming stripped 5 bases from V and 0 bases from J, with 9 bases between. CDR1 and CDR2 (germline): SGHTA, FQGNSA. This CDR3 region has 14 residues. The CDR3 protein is CASSPHPSTDTQYF. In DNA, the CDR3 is TGTGCCAGCAGCCCTCATCCTAGCACAGATACGCAGTATTTT.

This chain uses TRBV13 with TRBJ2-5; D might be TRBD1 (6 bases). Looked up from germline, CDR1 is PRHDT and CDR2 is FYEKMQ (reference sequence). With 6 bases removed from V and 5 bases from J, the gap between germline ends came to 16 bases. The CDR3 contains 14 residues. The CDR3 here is CASRWDIDGETQYF. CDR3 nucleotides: TGTGCCAGCAGATGGGACATAGATGGGGAGACCCAGTACTTC.

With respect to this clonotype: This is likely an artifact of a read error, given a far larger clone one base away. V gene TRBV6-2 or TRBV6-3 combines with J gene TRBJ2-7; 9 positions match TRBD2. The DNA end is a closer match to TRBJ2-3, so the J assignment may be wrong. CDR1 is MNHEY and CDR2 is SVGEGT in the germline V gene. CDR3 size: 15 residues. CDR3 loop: CASSVAGAGTDMQYF. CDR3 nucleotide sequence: TGTGCCAGCAGTGTAGCGGGGGCCGGCACAGATATGCAGTATTTT.

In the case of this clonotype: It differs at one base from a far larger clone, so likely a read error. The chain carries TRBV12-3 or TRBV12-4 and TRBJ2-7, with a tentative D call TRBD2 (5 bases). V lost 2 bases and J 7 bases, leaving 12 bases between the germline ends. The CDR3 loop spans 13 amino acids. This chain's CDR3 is CASSLPSSNEQYF. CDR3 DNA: TGTGCCAGCAGTTTACCTAGCTCCAATGAGCAGTACTTC.

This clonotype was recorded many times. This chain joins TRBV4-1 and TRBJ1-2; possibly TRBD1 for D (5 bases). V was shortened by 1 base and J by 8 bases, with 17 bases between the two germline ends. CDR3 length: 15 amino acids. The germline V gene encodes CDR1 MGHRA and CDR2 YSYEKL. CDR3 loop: CASSQVSQGTLGYTF. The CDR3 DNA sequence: TGCGCCAGCAGCCAAGTCAGCCAGGGTACGTTGGGCTACACCTTC.

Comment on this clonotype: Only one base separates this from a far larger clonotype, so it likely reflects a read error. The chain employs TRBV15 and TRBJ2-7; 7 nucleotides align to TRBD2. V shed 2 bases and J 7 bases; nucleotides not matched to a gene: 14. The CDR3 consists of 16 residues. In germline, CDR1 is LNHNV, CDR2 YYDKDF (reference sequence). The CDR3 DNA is TGTGCCACCAGCAGACCCCTTTTGGGGGGGAACAATGAGCAGTACTTC. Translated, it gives CATSRPLLGGNNEQYF.

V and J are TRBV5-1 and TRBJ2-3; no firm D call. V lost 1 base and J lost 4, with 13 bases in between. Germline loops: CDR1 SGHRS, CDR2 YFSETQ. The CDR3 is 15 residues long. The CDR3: CASSLTPHGPDTQYF. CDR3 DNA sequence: TGCGCCAGCAGCTTGACTCCCCACGGTCCAGATACGCAGTATTTT.

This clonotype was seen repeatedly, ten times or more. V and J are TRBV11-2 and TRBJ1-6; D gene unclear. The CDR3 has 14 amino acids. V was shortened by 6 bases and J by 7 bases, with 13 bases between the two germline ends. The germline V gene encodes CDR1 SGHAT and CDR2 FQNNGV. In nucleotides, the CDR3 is TGTGCCAGCAGACCCAACTATGCCAATTCACCCCTCCACTTT. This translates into CASRPNYANSPLHF. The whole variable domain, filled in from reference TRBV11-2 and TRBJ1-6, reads EAGVAQSPRYKIIEKRQSVAFWCNPISGHATLYWYQQILGQGPKLLIQFQNNGVVDDSQLPKDRFSAERLKGVDSTLKIQPAKLEDSAVYLCASRPNYANSPLHFGNGTRLTVT.

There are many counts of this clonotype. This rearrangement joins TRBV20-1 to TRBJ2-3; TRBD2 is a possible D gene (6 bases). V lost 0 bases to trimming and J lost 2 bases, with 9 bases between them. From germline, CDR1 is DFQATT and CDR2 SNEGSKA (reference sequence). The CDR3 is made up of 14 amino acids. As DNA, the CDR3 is TGCAGTGCTAGAGATGAGGACTACACAGATACGCAGTATTTT. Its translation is CSARDEDYTDTQYF.